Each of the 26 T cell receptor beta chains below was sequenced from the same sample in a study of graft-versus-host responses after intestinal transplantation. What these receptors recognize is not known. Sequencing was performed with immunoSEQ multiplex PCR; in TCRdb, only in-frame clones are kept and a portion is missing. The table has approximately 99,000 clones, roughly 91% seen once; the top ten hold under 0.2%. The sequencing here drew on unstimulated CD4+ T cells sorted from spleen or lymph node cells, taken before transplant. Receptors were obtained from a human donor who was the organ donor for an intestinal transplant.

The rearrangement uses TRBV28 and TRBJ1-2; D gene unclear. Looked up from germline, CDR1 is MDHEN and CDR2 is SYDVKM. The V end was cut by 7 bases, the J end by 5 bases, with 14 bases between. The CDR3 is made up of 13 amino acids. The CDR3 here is CASTHGRAYGYTF. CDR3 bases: TGTGCCAGCACCCATGGGAGGGCTTATGGCTACACCTTC.

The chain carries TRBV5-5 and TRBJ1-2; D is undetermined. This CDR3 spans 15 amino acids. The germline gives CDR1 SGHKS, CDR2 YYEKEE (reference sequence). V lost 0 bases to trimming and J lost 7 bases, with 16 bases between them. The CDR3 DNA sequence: TGTGCCAGCAGCTTGGGTCTCTCGTCGGGTATTGGCTACACCTTC. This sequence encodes CASSLGLSSGIGYTF.

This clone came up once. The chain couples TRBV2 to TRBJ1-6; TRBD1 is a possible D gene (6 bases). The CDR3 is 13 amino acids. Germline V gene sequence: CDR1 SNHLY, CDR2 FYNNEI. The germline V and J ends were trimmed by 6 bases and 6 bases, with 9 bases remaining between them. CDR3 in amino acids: CASSARGNSPLHF. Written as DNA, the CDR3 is TGTGCCAGCAGCGCCAGGGGTAATTCACCCCTCCACTTT. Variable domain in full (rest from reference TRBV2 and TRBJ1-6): EPEVTQTPSHQVTQMGQEVILRCVPISNHLYFYWYRQILGQKVEFLVSFYNNEISEKSEIFDDQFSVERPDGSNFTLKIRSTKLEDSAMYFCASSARGNSPLHFGNGTRLTVT.

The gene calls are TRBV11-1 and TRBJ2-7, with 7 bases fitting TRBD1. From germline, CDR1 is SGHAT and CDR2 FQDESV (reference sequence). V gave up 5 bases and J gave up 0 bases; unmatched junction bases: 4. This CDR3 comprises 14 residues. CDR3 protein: CASSPDRSSYEQYF. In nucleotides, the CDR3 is TGTGCCAGCAGCCCGGACAGGAGCTCCTACGAGCAGTACTTC.

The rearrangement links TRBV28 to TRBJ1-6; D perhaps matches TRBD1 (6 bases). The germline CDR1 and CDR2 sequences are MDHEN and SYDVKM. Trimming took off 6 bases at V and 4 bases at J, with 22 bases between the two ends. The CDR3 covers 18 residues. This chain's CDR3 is CASSREGPGTQYNSPLHF. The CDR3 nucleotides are TGTGCCAGCAGCAGGGAGGGGCCCGGGACACAGTATAATTCACCCCTCCACTTT.

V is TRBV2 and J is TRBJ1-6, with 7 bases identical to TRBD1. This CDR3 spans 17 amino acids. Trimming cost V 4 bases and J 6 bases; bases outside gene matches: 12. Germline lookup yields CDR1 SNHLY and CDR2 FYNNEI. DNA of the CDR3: TGTGCCAGCAGTGTTCGTGCCGGGACAGTACTTAATTCACCCCTCCACTTT. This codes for CASSVRAGTVLNSPLHF.

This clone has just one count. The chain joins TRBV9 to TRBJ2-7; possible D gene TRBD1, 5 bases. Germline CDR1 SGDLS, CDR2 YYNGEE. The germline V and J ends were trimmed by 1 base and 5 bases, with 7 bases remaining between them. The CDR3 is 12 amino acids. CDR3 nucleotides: TGTGCCAGCAGCGTATCAGGGAACGAGCAGTACTTC. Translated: CASSVSGNEQYF.

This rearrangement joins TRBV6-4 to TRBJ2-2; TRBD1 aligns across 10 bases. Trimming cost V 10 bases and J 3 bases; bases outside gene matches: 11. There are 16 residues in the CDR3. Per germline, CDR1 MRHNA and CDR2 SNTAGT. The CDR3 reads CATRQGAGSDTGELFF. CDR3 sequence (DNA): TGTGCCACCCGACAGGGGGCTGGTTCGGACACCGGGGAGCTGTTTTTT.

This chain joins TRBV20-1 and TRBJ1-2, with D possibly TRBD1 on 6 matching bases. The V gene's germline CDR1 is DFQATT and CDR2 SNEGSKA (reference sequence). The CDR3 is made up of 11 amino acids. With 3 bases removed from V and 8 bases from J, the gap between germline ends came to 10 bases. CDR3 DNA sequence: TGCAGTGCTAGTTCAGGGGTCGGCTACACCTTC. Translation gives CSASSGVGYTF.

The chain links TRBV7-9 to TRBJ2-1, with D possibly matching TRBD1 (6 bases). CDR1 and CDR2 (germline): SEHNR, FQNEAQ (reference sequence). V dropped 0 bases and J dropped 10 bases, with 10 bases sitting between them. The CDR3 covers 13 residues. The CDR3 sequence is CASSLAGGREQFF. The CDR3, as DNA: TGTGCCAGCAGCTTAGCTGGGGGCCGAGAGCAGTTCTTC.

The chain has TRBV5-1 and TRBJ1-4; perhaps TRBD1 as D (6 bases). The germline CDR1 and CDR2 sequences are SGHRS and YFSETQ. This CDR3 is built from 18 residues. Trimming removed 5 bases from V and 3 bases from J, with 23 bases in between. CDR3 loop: CASRRIGTSGMANEKLFF. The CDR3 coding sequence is TGCGCCAGCAGACGCATAGGGACATCTGGGATGGCTAATGAAAAACTGTTTTTT.

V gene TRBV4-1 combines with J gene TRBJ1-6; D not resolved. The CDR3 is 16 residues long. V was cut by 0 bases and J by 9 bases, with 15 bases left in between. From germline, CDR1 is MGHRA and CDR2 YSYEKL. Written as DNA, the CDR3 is TGCGCCAGCAGCCAAGATCTTCGAGGCTTTGGTTCACCCCTCCACTTT. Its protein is CASSQDLRGFGSPLHF.

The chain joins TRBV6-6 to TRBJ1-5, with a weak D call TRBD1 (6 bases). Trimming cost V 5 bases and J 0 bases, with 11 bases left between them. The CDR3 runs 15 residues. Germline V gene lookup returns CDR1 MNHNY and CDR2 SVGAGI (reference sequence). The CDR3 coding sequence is TGTGCCAGCAGTCGCCGACAGGATAGCAATCAGCCCCAGCATTTT. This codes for CASSRRQDSNQPQHF.

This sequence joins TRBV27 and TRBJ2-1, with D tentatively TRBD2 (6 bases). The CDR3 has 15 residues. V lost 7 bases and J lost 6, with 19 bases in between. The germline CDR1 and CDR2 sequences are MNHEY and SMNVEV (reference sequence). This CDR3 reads CASTLRGGLGNEQFF. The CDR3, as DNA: TGTGCCAGCACTCTCCGTGGGGGGTTGGGCAATGAGCAGTTCTTC.

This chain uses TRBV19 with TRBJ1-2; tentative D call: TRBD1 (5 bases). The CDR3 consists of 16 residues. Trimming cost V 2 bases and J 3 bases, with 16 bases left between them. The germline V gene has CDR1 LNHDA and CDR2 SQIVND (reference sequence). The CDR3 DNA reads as TGTGCCAGTAGTATAAGACGGGGGGGTGACGACTATGGCTACACCTTC. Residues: CASSIRRGGDDYGYTF.

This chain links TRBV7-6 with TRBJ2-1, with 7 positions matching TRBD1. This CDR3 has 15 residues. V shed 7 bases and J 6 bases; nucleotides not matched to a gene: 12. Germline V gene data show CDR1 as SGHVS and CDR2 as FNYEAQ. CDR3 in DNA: TGTGCCAGCATCCATCGGACAGGTGGGGCCAATGAGCAGTTCTTC. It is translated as CASIHRTGGANEQFF.

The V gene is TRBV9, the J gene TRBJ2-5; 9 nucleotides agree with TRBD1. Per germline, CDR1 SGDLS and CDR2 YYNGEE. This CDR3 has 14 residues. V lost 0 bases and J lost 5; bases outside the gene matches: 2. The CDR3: CASSVGDRDETQYF. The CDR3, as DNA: TGTGCCAGCAGCGTAGGGGACAGGGACGAGACCCAGTACTTC. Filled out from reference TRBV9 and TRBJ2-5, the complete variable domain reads DSGVTQTPKHLITATGQRVTLRCSPRSGDLSVYWYQQSLDQGLQFLIQYYNGEERAKGNILERFSAQQFPDLHSELNLSSLELGDSALYFCASSVGDRDETQYFGPGTRLLVL.

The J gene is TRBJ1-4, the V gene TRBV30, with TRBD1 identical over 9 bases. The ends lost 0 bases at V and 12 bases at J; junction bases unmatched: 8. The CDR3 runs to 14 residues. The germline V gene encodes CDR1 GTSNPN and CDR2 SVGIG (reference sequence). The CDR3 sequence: CAWSVLDGQGQLFF. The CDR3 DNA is TGTGCCTGGAGTGTTTTAGATGGACAGGGGCAACTGTTTTTT.

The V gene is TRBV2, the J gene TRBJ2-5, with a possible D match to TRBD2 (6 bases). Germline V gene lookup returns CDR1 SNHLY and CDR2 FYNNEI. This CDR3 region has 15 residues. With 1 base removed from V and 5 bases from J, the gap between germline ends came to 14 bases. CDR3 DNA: TGTGCCAGCAGTGAAGGCGGGGACTCCCAGGAGACCCAGTACTTC. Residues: CASSEGGDSQETQYF.

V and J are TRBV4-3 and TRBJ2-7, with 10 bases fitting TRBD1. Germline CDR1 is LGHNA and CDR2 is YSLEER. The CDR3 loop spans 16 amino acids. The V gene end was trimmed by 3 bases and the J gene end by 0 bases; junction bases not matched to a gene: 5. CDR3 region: CASSHAGQGGSYEQYF. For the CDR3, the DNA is TGCGCCAGCAGCCACGCTGGACAGGGGGGCTCCTACGAGCAGTACTTC.

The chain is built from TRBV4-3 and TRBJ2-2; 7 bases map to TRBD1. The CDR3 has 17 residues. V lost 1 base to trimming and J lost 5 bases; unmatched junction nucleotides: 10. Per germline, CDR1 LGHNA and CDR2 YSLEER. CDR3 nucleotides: TGCGCCAGCAGCCAAGTCCACCGACAGGGAGTGACCGGGGAGCTGTTTTTT. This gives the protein CASSQVHRQGVTGELFF.

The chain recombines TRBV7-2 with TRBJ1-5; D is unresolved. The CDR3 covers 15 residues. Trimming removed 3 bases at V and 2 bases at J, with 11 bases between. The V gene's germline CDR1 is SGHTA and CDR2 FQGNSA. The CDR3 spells CASSFSGQGNQPQHF. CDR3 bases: TGTGCCAGCAGCTTTAGCGGTCAGGGCAATCAGCCCCAGCATTTT.

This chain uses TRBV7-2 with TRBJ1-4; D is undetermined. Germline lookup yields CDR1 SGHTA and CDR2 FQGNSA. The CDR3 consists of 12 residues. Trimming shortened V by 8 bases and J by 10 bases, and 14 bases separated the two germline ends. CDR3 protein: CASSVVGRKLFF. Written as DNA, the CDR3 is TGTGCCAGCTCCGTAGTGGGGAGAAAACTGTTTTTT. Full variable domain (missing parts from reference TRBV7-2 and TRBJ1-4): GAGVSQSPSNKVTEKGKDVELRCDPISGHTALYWYRQSLGQGLEFLIYFQGNSAPDKSGLPSDRFSAERTGGSVSTLTIQRTQQEDSAVYLCASSVVGRKLFFGSGTQLSVL.

The CDR3, as DNA: TGTGCCAGCCGGGACAGGGGGACCAATTCACCCCTCCACTTT. It translates to CASRDRGTNSPLHF. The chain joins TRBV6-5 to TRBJ1-6, with 11 bases matching TRBD1. The ends lost 8 bases at V and 7 bases at J; junction bases unmatched: 4. Germline V lookup: CDR1 MNHEY, CDR2 SVGAGI. CDR3 length: 14 amino acids.

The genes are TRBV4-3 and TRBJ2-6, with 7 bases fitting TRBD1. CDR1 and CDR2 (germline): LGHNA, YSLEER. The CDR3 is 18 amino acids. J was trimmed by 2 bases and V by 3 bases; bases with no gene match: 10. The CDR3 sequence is CASSHLTGQFTGANVLTF. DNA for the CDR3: TGCGCCAGCAGCCATTTGACAGGGCAGTTTACTGGGGCCAACGTCCTGACTTTC.

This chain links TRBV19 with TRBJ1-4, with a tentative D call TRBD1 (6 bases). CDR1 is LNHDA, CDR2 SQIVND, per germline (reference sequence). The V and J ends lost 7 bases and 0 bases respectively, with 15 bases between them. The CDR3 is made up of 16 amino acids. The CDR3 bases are TGTGCCAGTATGGACAGTCGAGGTGCAACTAATGAAAAACTGTTTTTT. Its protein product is CASMDSRGATNEKLFF.